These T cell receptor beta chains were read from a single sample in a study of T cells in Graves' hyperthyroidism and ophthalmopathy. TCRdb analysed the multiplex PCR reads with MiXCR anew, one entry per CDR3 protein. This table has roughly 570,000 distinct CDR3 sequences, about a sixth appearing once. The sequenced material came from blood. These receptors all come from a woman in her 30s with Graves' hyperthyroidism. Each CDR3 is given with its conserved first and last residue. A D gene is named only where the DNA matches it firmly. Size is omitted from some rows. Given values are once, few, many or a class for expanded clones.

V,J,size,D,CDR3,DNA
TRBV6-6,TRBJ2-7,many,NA,CASSYAPPAVEQYF,TGTGCCAGCAGTTACGCCCCGCCAGCCGTCGAGCAGTACTTC
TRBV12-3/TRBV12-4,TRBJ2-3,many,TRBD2,CASSLISGSGGTDTQYF,TGTGCCAGCAGTCTAATAAGCGGGAGCGGTGGCACAGATACGCAGTATTTT
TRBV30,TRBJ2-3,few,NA,CAWEATGADTQYF,TGTGCCTGGGAGGCTACGGGAGCAGATACGCAGTATTTT
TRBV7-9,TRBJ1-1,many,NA,CASSWTDLNTEAFF,TGTGCCAGCAGCTGGACAGACCTCAACACTGAAGCTTTCTTT
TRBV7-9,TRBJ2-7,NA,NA,CASSLAGGLFYEQYF,TGTGCCAGCAGCTTAGCCGGCGGACTCTTCTACGAGCAGTACTTC
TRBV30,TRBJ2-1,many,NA,CAWSPWPASEVNEQFF,TGTGCCTGGAGTCCTTGGCCAGCGTCGGAAGTCAATGAGCAGTTCTTC
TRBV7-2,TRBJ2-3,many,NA,CASSLLNTDTQYF,TGTGCCAGCAGCTTACTGAACACAGATACGCAGTATTTT
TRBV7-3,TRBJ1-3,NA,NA,CASSQQRGNTIYF,TGCGCCAGCAGCCAACAACGGGGGAACACCATATATTTT
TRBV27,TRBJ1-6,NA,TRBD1,CASSVPEAGGYNSPLHF,TGTGCCAGCAGTGTGCCGGAGGCAGGGGGCTATAATTCACCCCTCCACTTT
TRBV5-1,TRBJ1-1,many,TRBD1,CASSLQPGQGPEAFF,TGCGCCAGCAGCTTACAACCGGGACAGGGACCTGAAGCTTTCTTT
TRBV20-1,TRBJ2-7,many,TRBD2,CSARIGAGGDRYEQYF,TGCAGTGCTCGGATTGGAGCGGGAGGGGATAGGTACGAGCAGTACTTC
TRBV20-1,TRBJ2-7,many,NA,CSARKGGSYEQYF,TGCAGTGCTAGGAAAGGGGGTTCCTACGAGCAGTACTTC
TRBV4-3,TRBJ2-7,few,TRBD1,CASSQEAAEGALEQYF,TGCGCCAGCAGCCAAGAGGCCGCCGAGGGGGCGCTTGAGCAGTACTTC
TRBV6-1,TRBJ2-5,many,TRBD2,CASSASGREETQYF,TGTGCCAGCAGTGCCAGCGGGAGGGAAGAGACCCAGTACTTC
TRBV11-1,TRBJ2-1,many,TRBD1,CARIPVPGQGLGEQFF,TGTGCCAGGATTCCCGTCCCGGGACAGGGGCTGGGGGAGCAGTTCTTC
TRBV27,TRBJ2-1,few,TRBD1,CASSPAAGQGDNEQFF,TGTGCCAGCAGCCCCGCCGCTGGACAGGGGGACAATGAGCAGTTCTTC
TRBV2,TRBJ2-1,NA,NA,CASLTLGTSIHNEQFF,TGTGCCAGCCTGACCCTTGGGACTTCAATCCACAATGAGCAGTTCTTC
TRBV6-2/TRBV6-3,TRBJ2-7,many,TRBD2,CASSYSLAGGGSFYEQYF,TGTGCCAGCAGTTACTCTCTAGCGGGAGGAGGGTCCTTCTACGAGCAGTACTTC
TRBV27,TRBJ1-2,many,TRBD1,CASKKGAPNYGYTF,TGTGCCAGCAAAAAGGGGGCGCCGAACTATGGCTACACCTTC
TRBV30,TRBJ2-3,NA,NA,CAWSVGMTGTLTDTQYF,TGTGCCTGGAGTGTGGGGATGACTGGCACTCTCACAGATACGCAGTATTTT
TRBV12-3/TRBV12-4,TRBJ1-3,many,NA,CASDWSSGNTIYF,TGTGCCAGTGACTGGAGCTCTGGAAACACCATATATTTT
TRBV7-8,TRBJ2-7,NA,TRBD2,CASSPSPGLWASGRAYEQYF,TGTGCCAGCAGCCCGAGCCCCGGTCTCTGGGCTAGCGGGAGGGCCTACGAGCAGTACTTC
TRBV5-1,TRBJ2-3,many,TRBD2,CASSLLADSTDTQYF,TGCGCCAGCAGCTTGCTAGCGGATAGCACAGATACGCAGTATTTT
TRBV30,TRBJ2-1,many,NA,CAWSGALLVNEQFF,TGTGCCTGGTCAGGGGCGCTGCTAGTAAATGAGCAGTTCTTC
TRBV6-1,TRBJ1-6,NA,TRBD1,CASGNHVQGNSPLHF,TGTGCCAGCGGGAATCATGTACAGGGGAATTCACCCCTCCACTTT